These T cell receptor beta chains were read from a single sample in a study of blood T cell repertoires in COVID-19. Sequencing used immunoSEQ multiplex PCR; TCRdb keeps in-frame clones, though not all of them. The sample has hundreds of thousands of clones, about 88% seen once; the top ten hold around 12%. Sequenced input: peripheral blood. These receptor sequences come from a woman aged 55-69 years with acute or convalescent COVID-19. The CDR3 runs from the conserved cysteine through the conserved F or W. Clone size, where shown, is once, few, many, or a class for clones that have expanded.

V gene: TRBV27; J gene: TRBJ1-1; clone size: .; CDR3 protein: CASSFNFRGGLNTEAFF
V gene: TRBV19; J gene: TRBJ1-5; clone size: .; CDR3 protein: CASRRQGAGQPQHF
V gene: TRBV28; J gene: TRBJ2-1; clone size: .; CDR3 protein: CASSSNEQFF
V gene: TRBV28; J gene: TRBJ2-2; clone size: .; CDR3 protein: CASSALAGELFF
V gene: TRBV14; J gene: TRBJ2-3; clone size: .; CDR3 protein: CASSQEHRGLRPSPDTQYF
V gene: TRBV5-4; J gene: TRBJ1-3; clone size: .; CDR3 protein: CASSLGSGVGGNTIYF
V gene: TRBV4-2; J gene: TRBJ1-5; clone size: .; CDR3 protein: CASSQEEGAGQPQHF
V gene: TRBV15; J gene: TRBJ2-1; clone size: .; CDR3 protein: CATSRTGTSGVYIEQFF
V gene: TRBV23-1; J gene: TRBJ2-1; clone size: .; CDR3 protein: CASSPPPLIAGGSYNEQFF
V gene: TRBV19; J gene: TRBJ2-3; clone size: .; CDR3 protein: CASSIDLETPISTDTQYF
V gene: TRBV27; J gene: TRBJ2-7; clone size: .; CDR3 protein: CASSLYGRGYEQYF
V gene: TRBV5-1; J gene: TRBJ2-1; clone size: .; CDR3 protein: CASSWARENNEQFF
V gene: TRBV29-1; J gene: TRBJ2-1; clone size: .; CDR3 protein: CSVPSMADYNEQFF
V gene: TRBV2; J gene: TRBJ2-7; clone size: .; CDR3 protein: CASSERNEQYF
V gene: TRBV27; J gene: TRBJ1-5; clone size: .; CDR3 protein: CASSRQGGNQPQHF
V gene: TRBV5-1; J gene: TRBJ2-7; clone size: .; CDR3 protein: CASSYGSSYEQYF
V gene: TRBV7-2; J gene: TRBJ1-1; clone size: .; CDR3 protein: CASSLGQPLTVNTEAFF
V gene: TRBV5-1; J gene: TRBJ1-6; clone size: .; CDR3 protein: CASSLGSGRNSPLHF
V gene: TRBV3-1/TRBV3-2; J gene: TRBJ2-1; clone size: .; CDR3 protein: CASSQDRGSGRALYNEQFF
V gene: TRBV28; J gene: TRBJ2-1; clone size: few; CDR3 protein: CASSSPRGGGPNEQFF
V gene: TRBV15; J gene: TRBJ2-1; clone size: few; CDR3 protein: CATSRASVDEQFF
V gene: TRBV27; J gene: TRBJ2-1; clone size: .; CDR3 protein: CASSPLAGGYNEQFF
V gene: TRBV11-2; J gene: TRBJ2-7; clone size: once; CDR3 protein: CASSLGQGAIYEQYF
V gene: TRBV7-9; J gene: TRBJ1-1; clone size: .; CDR3 protein: CASSLGGSTEAFF
V gene: TRBV29-1; J gene: TRBJ2-2; clone size: few; CDR3 protein: CTIRRQTNTGELFF
V gene: TRBV28; J gene: TRBJ1-6; clone size: .; CDR3 protein: CASSSTRQLSYNSPLHF
V gene: TRBV2; J gene: TRBJ2-2; clone size: .; CDR3 protein: CASRLRDRASRELFF